This T cell receptor (beta chain) came from a study of T cells in narcolepsy. For the study at large: Patients with NT1 or NT2 and healthy control donors were enrolled.

The CDR3 has 17 residues. V dropped 1 base and J dropped 2 bases, with 15 bases sitting between them. Germline loops: CDR1 KGHSH, CDR2 LQKENI. Notes on the study in general: Comparing one patient's CSF and blood CD4+ clonotypes highlighted HCRT- and TRIB2-specific autoreactive clonotypes. Autoreactive clone sequences were missing from some blood memory CD4+ repertoires. Reportedly, autoreactive clonotypes were serially detected in patients' blood but not controls'.

Data came from immunoSEQ multiplex PCR; TCRdb stores just in-frame clones and leaves some out. The table lists roughly 34,000 clones, about 84% of them singletons, with 0.95% to 1.5% in the top ten. Concerning this clone itself: What it binds is unknown.

Sequenced input: CD45RA- memory CD4+ T cells from PBMCs. This TCR derives from a human donor with narcolepsy. This chain uses TRBV18 with TRBJ1-5; possibly TRBD1 for D (6 bases). CDR3 amino acids: CASSPLGAQGGNQPQHF. CDR3 coding DNA: TGTGCCAGCTCACCACTGGGGGCCCAAGGAGGCAATCAGCCCCAGCATTTT.